The entry below gives a single TCR beta chain sequence along with its context. What it recognizes is unknown. The CDR3 is made up of 15 amino acids. CDR1 is SGHAT, CDR2 FQNNGV, per germline. The germline V and J ends were trimmed by 3 bases and 2 bases, with 11 bases remaining between them. The sample comes from a study of graft-versus-host responses after intestinal transplantation. Study information: Isolated intestinal, liver-intestinal, or multivisceral transplants were what recipients had.

Overall study findings and caveats: Detected in recipient marrow were GvH clones, some of which were first observed in ileum or blood. Early HvG declines after transplant were associated with peak circulating GvH clone levels.

Measured with immunoSEQ multiplex PCR; TCRdb has only the in-frame clones, and not every one. There are under 75,000 clones in the sample; nearly 90% occur only once, and about 4% lies in the top ten. This sequence originates from a human donor who was the organ donor for an intestinal transplant. The input for sequencing was unstimulated CD8+ T cells sorted from spleen or lymph node cells, taken before transplant. The chain recombines TRBV11-2 with TRBJ1-3; no clear D. In DNA, the CDR3 is TGTGCCAGCAGCTTCGGAGGCCTCCCTGGAAACACCATATATTTT. It is translated as CASSFGGLPGNTIYF.